The subject of this entry is one T cell receptor beta chain. Its antigen is not known. PCR was performed using 60 Vbeta and 13 Jbeta primers. Per the authors' pipeline: Approximately 11 million shared chains were among the about 80 million unique TCR beta chains that a later analysis counted. Generated by immunoSEQ multiplex PCR, the TCRdb table keeps only in-frame clones and is missing some. V, J and clone size are those of that table, while D and trimming were read from the DNA. The sample includes approximately 280,000 clones, 86% of them seen just once. The data belong to a study of cytomegalovirus exposure and HLA in healthy donors. Notes on the study in general: Rarity marked most TCR sequences, yet some public TCRs occurred in many donors. In most subjects, TCR beta sequences reportedly gave accurate predictions of HLA-A and HLA-B alleles.

Per germline, CDR1 MDHEN and CDR2 SYDVKM. V shed 3 bases and J shed 4 bases, with 16 bases lying between them. The CDR3 extends over 15 amino acids. The V gene is TRBV28, the J gene TRBJ2-7; D is possibly TRBD1 (5 bases). The specimen was PBMCs. This sequence was found in a man aged 35-49 years in good health and CMV-seropositive. The CDR3 coding sequence is TGTGCCAGCAGTTTCCGGGCAGGGATTTATTACGAGCAGTACTTC. As protein: CASSFRAGIYYEQYF.